The clone carrying this TCR beta chain was detected a few times. The data are from a study of beta chain features in type 1 diabetes. The authors reverse transcribed all of the isolated RNA, so sequencing captured expressed TCRB transcripts. Here immunoSEQ multiplex PCR was the method, and the copy in TCRdb shows in-frame clones only, minus some. The repertoire holds 900,000 or so clones, with about 17% as singletons. Looked up from germline, CDR1 is LGHNA and CDR2 is YNFKEQ. The J segment lost 1 base and the V segment lost 0 bases, leaving 0 bases of the junction unmatched. This CDR3 is built from 16 residues.

The clonotype was recovered from a woman aged 18-30 years in good health. J is TRBJ2-3 and V is TRBV4-2; TRBD1 agrees at 11 bases. Sequenced: naive CD4+ T cells from blood. Written as DNA, the CDR3 is TGTGCCAGCAGCCAAGAGGGACAGGGGGGCACAGATACGCAGTATTTT. It translates to CASSQEGQGGTDTQYF.